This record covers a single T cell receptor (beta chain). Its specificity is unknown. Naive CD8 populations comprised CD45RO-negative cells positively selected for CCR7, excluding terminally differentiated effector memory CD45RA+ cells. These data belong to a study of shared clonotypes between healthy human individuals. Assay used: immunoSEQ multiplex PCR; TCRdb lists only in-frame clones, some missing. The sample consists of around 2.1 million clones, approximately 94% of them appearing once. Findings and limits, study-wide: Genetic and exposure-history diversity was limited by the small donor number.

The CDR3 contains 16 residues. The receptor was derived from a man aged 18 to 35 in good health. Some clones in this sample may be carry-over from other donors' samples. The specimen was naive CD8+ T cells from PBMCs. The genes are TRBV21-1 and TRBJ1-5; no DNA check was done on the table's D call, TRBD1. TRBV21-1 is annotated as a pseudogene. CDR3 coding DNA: TGTGCCAGCAGCAAAGAGAGGCAGGGGTGGGATCAGCCCCAGCATTTT. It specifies CASSKERQGWDQPQHF.